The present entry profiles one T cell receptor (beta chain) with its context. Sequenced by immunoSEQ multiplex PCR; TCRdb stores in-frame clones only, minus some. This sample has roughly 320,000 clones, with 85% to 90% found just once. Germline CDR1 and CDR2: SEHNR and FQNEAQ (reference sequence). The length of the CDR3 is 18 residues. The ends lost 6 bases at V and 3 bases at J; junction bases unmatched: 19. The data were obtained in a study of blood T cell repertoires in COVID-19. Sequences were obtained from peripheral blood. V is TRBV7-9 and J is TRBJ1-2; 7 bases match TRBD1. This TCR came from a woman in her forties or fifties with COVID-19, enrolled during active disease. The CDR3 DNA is TGTGCCAGCAGTCAAAAGCGTACGACGACAGGGTCGGACTATGGCTACACCTTC. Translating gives CASSQKRTTTGSDYGYTF. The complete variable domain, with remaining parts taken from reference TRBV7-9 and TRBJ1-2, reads DTGVSQNPRHKITKRGQNVTFRCDPISEHNRLYWYRQTLGQGPEFLTYFQNEAQLEKSRLLSDRFSAERPKGSFSTLEIQRTEQGDSAMYLCASSQKRTTTGSDYGYTFGSGTRLTVV.